This entry lists 25 T cell receptor beta chains sequenced from one sample in a study of T cell responses to AZD1222 COVID-19 vaccine. Libraries were prepared by immunoSEQ multiplex PCR; TCRdb keeps only in-frame clonotypes and omits some of them. Its table records more than 110,000 clones. The source material was peripheral blood. The source is an adult in good health.

The rearrangement joins TRBV18 to TRBJ2-5; the D is unclear. CDR3 length: 13 residues. From germline, CDR1 is KGHSH and CDR2 LQKENI. Trimming removed 2 bases from V and 1 base from J, with 5 bases in between. This CDR3 reads CASSPNLQETQYF. As DNA, the CDR3 is TGTGCCAGCTCACCAAATCTCCAAGAGACCCAGTACTTC.

This rearrangement joins TRBV19 to TRBJ1-4; 8 bases are a match to TRBD1. Losses at the gene ends were 7 bases for V and 2 bases for J; bases not matched to a gene: 3. CDR1 and CDR2 (germline): LNHDA, SQIVND (reference sequence). This CDR3 region has 14 residues. The CDR3, as DNA: TGTGCCAGTAACGACAGGGGTACTAATGAAAAACTGTTTTTT. Translated, it gives CASNDRGTNEKLFF. Combining the CDR3 with reference TRBV19 and TRBJ1-4 gives the whole variable domain DGGITQSPKYLFRKEGQNVTLSCEQNLNHDAMYWYRQDPGQGLRLIYYSQIVNDFQKGDIAEGYSVSREKKESFPLTVTSAQKNPTAFYLCASNDRGTNEKLFFGSGTQLSVL.

The chain is built from TRBV19 and TRBJ1-2, with 9 bases fitting TRBD1. The junction had 10 bases not matched to a gene; V was cut back by 4 bases and J by 1 base. This CDR3 has 17 amino acids. Germline CDR1 LNHDA, CDR2 SQIVND (reference sequence). The CDR3: CASSRRTGESDNYGYTF. The CDR3 region has the DNA TGTGCCAGTAGTAGGCGGACAGGGGAAAGCGATAACTATGGCTACACCTTC.

The rearrangement links TRBV14 to TRBJ1-6; D not certain. V dropped 4 bases and J dropped 6 bases, with 10 bases sitting between them. Looked up from germline, CDR1 is SGHDN and CDR2 is FVKESK. The CDR3 extends over 14 amino acids. The CDR3 here is CASSLNFLNSPLHF. The DNA for the CDR3 is TGTGCCAGCAGCCTGAATTTTCTTAATTCACCCCTCCACTTT.

The rearrangement links TRBV28 to TRBJ2-3, with 9 positions matching TRBD1. V shed 3 bases, J shed 3 bases, and the junction held 7 bases outside the gene matches. The CDR3 is 16 residues long. Germline V gives CDR1 MDHEN, CDR2 SYDVKM. CDR3 residues: CASSLGTGRKTDTQYF. As DNA, the CDR3 is TGTGCCAGCAGTTTGGGGACAGGGAGAAAGACAGATACGCAGTATTTT. Complete variable domain (other parts from reference TRBV28 and TRBJ2-3): DVKVTQSSRYLVKRTGEKVFLECVQDMDHENMFWYRQDPGLGLRLIYFSYDVKMKEKGDIPEGYSVSREKKERFSLILESASTNQTSMYLCASSLGTGRKTDTQYFGPGTRLTVL.

This chain links TRBV5-6 with TRBJ1-1; D ambiguous. The CDR3 extends over 15 amino acids. The germline V gene has CDR1 SGHDT and CDR2 YYEEEE. Trimming took 2 bases from V and 1 from J, leaving 12 bases between them. The CDR3 reads CASSFLGRQNTEAFF. DNA of the CDR3: TGTGCCAGCAGCTTTCTCGGTCGGCAGAACACTGAAGCTTTCTTT.

This CDR3 is CASSTSSARETQYF. The CDR3 nucleotides are TGTGCCAGTAGTACCTCTAGCGCCCGAGAGACCCAGTACTTC. V usage is TRBV19 and J usage is TRBJ2-5; a possible D gene is TRBD2 (6 bases). Trimming removed 4 bases from V and 4 bases from J, with 13 bases in between. The germline gives CDR1 LNHDA, CDR2 SQIVND (reference sequence). The CDR3 totals 14 residues.

The J gene is TRBJ1-1, the V gene TRBV3-1 (or the pseudogene TRBV3-2); D is ambiguous. The CDR3 is made up of 13 amino acids. CDR1 LGHDT and CDR2 YNNKEL come from the germline V gene (reference sequence). V was clipped by 3 bases and J by 4 bases, with 9 bases between them. The CDR3 loop is CASSHGEGTEAFF. CDR3 coding DNA: TGTGCCAGCAGCCATGGTGAGGGCACTGAAGCTTTCTTT.

The J gene is TRBJ2-4, the V gene TRBV4-1; 11 bases are a match to TRBD2. Germline V CDR1 and CDR2: MGHRA, YSYEKL. The J segment lost 8 bases and the V segment lost 1 base, leaving 7 bases of the junction unmatched. The CDR3 has 16 residues. The CDR3 DNA follows: TGCGCCAGCAGCCAAGTATCTAGCGGGGGGAGGGACATTCAGTACTTC. Encoded protein: CASSQVSSGGRDIQYF.

V and J are TRBV6-5 and TRBJ2-7; D ambiguous. The germline V and J ends were trimmed by 7 bases and 0 bases, with 10 bases remaining between them. Germline V gives CDR1 MNHEY, CDR2 SVGAGI. CDR3 length: 13 amino acids. This chain's CDR3 is CASMMMSSYEQYF. CDR3 in DNA: TGTGCCAGCATGATGATGAGCTCCTACGAGCAGTACTTC.

The chain combines TRBV9 with TRBJ2-1, with D perhaps matching TRBD1 or TRBD2 (5 bases each). CDR1 SGDLS and CDR2 YYNGEE come from the germline V gene. This CDR3 comprises 13 residues. V was clipped by 3 bases and J by 7 bases, with 11 bases between them. CDR3 sequence (DNA): TGTGCCAGCAGCGGGGGGACCCAGAATGAGCAGTTCTTC. Residues: CASSGGTQNEQFF. The full variable domain, rest sourced from reference TRBV9 and TRBJ2-1, is DSGVTQTPKHLITATGQRVTLRCSPRSGDLSVYWYQQSLDQGLQFLIQYYNGEERAKGNILERFSAQQFPDLHSELNLSSLELGDSALYFCASSGGTQNEQFFGPGTRLTVL.

J is TRBJ1-1 and V is TRBV28, with TRBD1 identical over 9 bases. The CDR3 extends over 15 amino acids. Trimming took 4 bases from V and 6 from J; bases not matched to a gene: 9. The germline gives CDR1 MDHEN, CDR2 SYDVKM. The CDR3 loop is CASSSADRGIAEAFF. CDR3 in DNA: TGTGCCAGCAGTTCCGCGGACAGGGGTATAGCTGAAGCTTTCTTT.

The V and J genes are TRBV5-4 and TRBJ2-7, with D unresolved. Germline lookup yields CDR1 SGHNT and CDR2 YYREEE (reference sequence). The V end was cut by 4 bases, the J end by 3 bases, with 11 bases between. CDR3 length: 13 residues. CDR3 loop: CASSPGPYYEQYF. For the CDR3, the DNA is TGTGCCAGCAGCCCCGGGCCCTACTACGAGCAGTACTTC.

This chain joins TRBV3-1 (or the pseudogene TRBV3-2) and TRBJ1-2, with 7 nucleotides matching TRBD1. Germline loops: CDR1 LGHDT, CDR2 YNNKEL (reference sequence). This CDR3 region has 14 residues. Trimming took 4 bases from V and 1 from J; bases not matched to a gene: 3. The CDR3 reads CASSRRQGNYGYTF. In DNA, the CDR3 is TGTGCCAGCAGCCGCCGACAGGGTAACTATGGCTACACCTTC.

CDR3 sequence reads: CASSIDLRNYGYTF. The CDR3 region has the DNA TGTGCCAGTAGTATAGATCTGAGGAACTATGGCTACACCTTC. The chain carries TRBV19 and TRBJ1-2, with D uncertain. The CDR3 spans 14 residues. Germline V gene data show CDR1 as LNHDA and CDR2 as SQIVND (reference sequence). V was pared by 0 bases and J by 2 bases, with 7 bases between.

V usage is TRBV13 and J usage is TRBJ1-2; weak D call: TRBD1 (5 bases). Per the germline V gene, CDR1 is PRHDT and CDR2 is FYEKMQ (reference sequence). The CDR3 consists of 12 residues. With 0 bases removed from V and 10 bases from J, the gap between germline ends came to 9 bases. The CDR3 DNA reads as TGTGCCAGCAGCTTAGGTTCGACAGTCTACACCTTC. It yields the protein CASSLGSTVYTF.

The chain has TRBV13 and TRBJ1-4; a possible D gene is TRBD1 (5 bases). Germline loops: CDR1 PRHDT, CDR2 FYEKMQ (reference sequence). V lost 4 bases and J lost 7, with 13 bases in between. The CDR3 contains 14 residues. The DNA of the CDR3 is TGTGCCAGCAGCTCAAGGGGCCTTGGTGAAAAACTGTTTTTT. Its protein is CASSSRGLGEKLFF.

The genes are TRBV19 and TRBJ1-2; 7 bases are shared with TRBD1. The CDR3 totals 17 residues. J was trimmed by 2 bases and V by 4 bases; bases with no gene match: 13. The germline gives CDR1 LNHDA, CDR2 SQIVND (reference sequence). The DNA of the CDR3 is TGTGCCAGTAGTACTGACAGGGATAGAGAAAGGAACTATGGCTACACCTTC. Translated: CASSTDRDRERNYGYTF. The full variable domain, in which reference TRBV19 and TRBJ1-2 provide the parts outside the CDR3, is DGGITQSPKYLFRKEGQNVTLSCEQNLNHDAMYWYRQDPGQGLRLIYYSQIVNDFQKGDIAEGYSVSREKKESFPLTVTSAQKNPTAFYLCASSTDRDRERNYGYTFGSGTRLTVV.

The chain carries TRBV2 and TRBJ1-5, with D tentatively TRBD1 (6 bases). The length of the CDR3 is 13 residues. CDR1 SNHLY and CDR2 FYNNEI come from the germline V gene. V was cut by 3 bases and J by 7 bases, with 10 bases left in between. The CDR3 nucleotides are TGTGCCAGCAGTGAGGGGGGGGCCCAGCCCCAGCATTTT. It codes for CASSEGGAQPQHF.

The chain recombines TRBV10-2 with TRBJ2-5, with 7 bases fitting TRBD2. Germline V lookup: CDR1 WSHSY, CDR2 SAAADI. The CDR3 sequence is 13 residues long. V shed 8 bases, J shed 4 bases, and the junction held 7 bases outside the gene matches. CDR3 residues: CASLTSEGETQYF. Written as DNA, the CDR3 is TGCGCCAGCCTAACTAGCGAGGGAGAGACCCAGTACTTC.

The chain couples TRBV7-9 to TRBJ2-3, with no clear D. The CDR3 covers 15 residues. The germline gives CDR1 SEHNR, CDR2 FQNEAQ (reference sequence). The V gene lost 4 bases and the J gene lost 9 bases, with 20 bases spanning the gap. DNA for the CDR3: TGTGCCAGCAGCTCCCGGGTGGTGGTAGCTGCCACGCAGTATTTT. It is translated as CASSSRVVVAATQYF.

The chain combines TRBV11-2 with TRBJ2-5; 9 bases are shared with TRBD2. With 5 bases clipped from V and 6 bases from J, the junction kept 7 bases outside the gene matches. The CDR3 consists of 14 residues. Germline loops: CDR1 SGHAT, CDR2 FQNNGV. The CDR3 here is CASSVAGGVKTQYF. In DNA form, the CDR3 reads TGTGCCAGCAGCGTCGCGGGGGGGGTGAAGACCCAGTACTTC.

The rearrangement uses TRBV29-1 and TRBJ2-1, with 10 positions matching TRBD1. Germline V gene lookup returns CDR1 SQVTM and CDR2 ANQGSEA. The length of the CDR3 is 13 residues. V gave up 6 bases and J gave up 5 bases; unmatched junction bases: 4. The CDR3 coding sequence is TGCAGCGTCGGACAGGGGGGGCACAATGAGCAGTTCTTC. It is translated as CSVGQGGHNEQFF.

CDR3 coding DNA: TGTGCCAGCAGCCAAGGCAAGCGGGGGGACACAGATACGCAGTATTTT. This sequence encodes CASSQGKRGDTDTQYF. V and J are TRBV14 and TRBJ2-3; the match to TRBD2 covers 9 bases. Germline V gene sequence: CDR1 SGHDN, CDR2 FVKESK. Unmatched junction bases numbered 4, after V lost 1 base and J lost 2 bases. The CDR3 sequence is 16 residues long.

The rearrangement uses TRBV6-6 and TRBJ2-7; D is possibly TRBD1 (5 bases). V gave up 4 bases and J gave up 0 bases, with 10 bases separating them. CDR1 and CDR2 from the germline V gene are MNHNY and SVGAGI (reference sequence). The CDR3 has 14 amino acids. Written as DNA, the CDR3 is TGTGCCAGCAGTTTAGGGCAGGGCTCCTACGAGCAGTACTTC. The encoded protein is CASSLGQGSYEQYF.